This T cell receptor (beta chain) was profiled in a study of blood T cell repertoires in COVID-19. Across the whole study: Some COVID-19 samples were acute and others convalescent; all came from the United States, Italy and Spain. Sources were T cells, B-cell-depleted T cells, or PBMCs; the material itself was cDNA or gDNA.

V lost 5 bases and J lost 0, with 17 bases in between. Germline V CDR1 and CDR2: SGHAT, FQNNGV. The CDR3 extends over 18 amino acids. Under the authors' procedure: For nucleated cells, counts were estimated from reference gene primer amplification. Produced via immunoSEQ multiplex PCR; TCRdb's table is partial and in-frame only. V and J calls and clone size are given by that table; D and trimming were obtained from the DNA. The sample comprises about 110,000 clones, around four fifths of which are singletons, and 15% to 20% rests with the top ten. The rearrangement uses TRBV11-2 and TRBJ1-6; perhaps TRBD1 as D (6 bases). The sequence came from a woman aged 60-75 years with acute or convalescent COVID-19. Sequencing used peripheral blood. The CDR3 is CASSPMGQGSSYNSPLHF. As DNA, the CDR3 is TGTGCCAGCAGCCCCATGGGGCAGGGGAGCTCCTATAATTCACCCCTCCACTTT.